This is a list of T cell receptor beta chains from one sample in a study of shared clonotypes between healthy human individuals. TCRdb keeps only in-frame clones here, not all; method: immunoSEQ multiplex PCR. The data contain a few million clones, about 92% of them singletons. The sequencing input was naive CD4+ T cells sorted from blood. All receptors derive from a man younger than 35 in good health. CDR3s include the opening cysteine and the closing phenylalanine or tryptophan. Fields, in order: V gene, D gene, clone size, J gene, CDR3 protein, CDR3 DNA. A D gene is named only where the DNA matches it firmly. The listing skips clone size in some rows; elsewhere it reads once, few, many or a size class.

v_gene: TRBV18
d_gene: TRBD1
abundance: -
j_gene: TRBJ1-5
CDR3aa: CASSPKTGGGGNQPQHF
CDR3nt: TGTGCCAGCTCACCCAAAACAGGGGGAGGGGGCAATCAGCCCCAGCATTTT

v_gene: TRBV11-2
d_gene: -
abundance: few
j_gene: TRBJ1-2
CDR3aa: CASSRGSGNYGYTF
CDR3nt: TGTGCCAGCAGTCGCGGTTCAGGGAACTATGGCTACACCTTC

v_gene: TRBV19
d_gene: TRBD1
abundance: -
j_gene: TRBJ1-2
CDR3aa: CASSVQGAYGYTF
CDR3nt: TGTGCCAGTAGTGTACAGGGGGCCTATGGCTACACCTTC

v_gene: TRBV28
d_gene: -
abundance: -
j_gene: TRBJ2-1
CDR3aa: CASSSASPMFNEQFF
CDR3nt: TGTGCCAGCAGTTCCGCTAGCCCTATGTTTAATGAGCAGTTCTTC

v_gene: TRBV11-1
d_gene: -
abundance: -
j_gene: TRBJ1-6
CDR3aa: CASSGANSPLHF
CDR3nt: TGTGCCAGCTCGGGGGCGAATTCACCCCTCCACTTT

v_gene: TRBV6-5
d_gene: TRBD1
abundance: -
j_gene: TRBJ2-1
CDR3aa: CASSRDRYEQFF
CDR3nt: TGTGCCAGCAGCCGGGACAGGTATGAGCAGTTCTTC

v_gene: TRBV25-1
d_gene: TRBD1
abundance: -
j_gene: TRBJ1-2
CDR3aa: CASSDPGTGIDYGYTF
CDR3nt: TGTGCCAGCTCGGACCCCGGGACAGGCATCGACTATGGCTACACCTTC

v_gene: TRBV2
d_gene: TRBD1
abundance: -
j_gene: TRBJ2-7
CDR3aa: CASRDRDSFYEQYF
CDR3nt: TGTGCCAGCAGAGATCGGGACAGCTTCTACGAGCAGTACTTC

v_gene: TRBV5-8
d_gene: -
abundance: -
j_gene: TRBJ1-1
CDR3aa: CASSLGGMNTEAFF
CDR3nt: TGTGCCAGCAGCTTGGGCGGAATGAACACTGAAGCTTTCTTT

v_gene: TRBV14
d_gene: -
abundance: -
j_gene: TRBJ2-3
CDR3aa: CASSQDHGVGTDTQYF
CDR3nt: TGTGCCAGCAGCCAAGATCATGGGGTAGGCACAGATACGCAGTATTTT

v_gene: TRBV5-1
d_gene: -
abundance: -
j_gene: TRBJ2-1
CDR3aa: CASSGIAGQYNEQFF
CDR3nt: TGCGCCAGCAGCGGGATAGCGGGACAGTACAATGAGCAGTTCTTC

v_gene: TRBV5-1
d_gene: -
abundance: -
j_gene: TRBJ2-1
CDR3aa: CASSLTSDYNEQFF
CDR3nt: TGCGCCAGCAGCTTGACCTCGGACTACAATGAGCAGTTCTTC

v_gene: TRBV7-2
d_gene: -
abundance: -
j_gene: TRBJ2-3
CDR3aa: CASSLVVSDTQYF
CDR3nt: TGTGCCAGCAGCTTAGTTGTGTCAGATACGCAGTATTTT

v_gene: TRBV15
d_gene: TRBD1
abundance: -
j_gene: TRBJ1-6
CDR3aa: CATSRDGTGRNSPLHF
CDR3nt: TGTGCCACCAGCAGAGACGGGACAGGACGGAATTCACCCCTCCACTTT

v_gene: TRBV10-3
d_gene: -
abundance: -
j_gene: TRBJ2-2
CDR3aa: CATRKDRNTGELFF
CDR3nt: TGTGCCACCCGGAAGGACAGGAACACCGGGGAGCTGTTTTTT

v_gene: TRBV5-4
d_gene: -
abundance: -
j_gene: TRBJ2-2
CDR3aa: CADVAAVNTGELFF
CDR3nt: TGTGCCGACGTGGCGGCTGTGAACACCGGGGAGCTGTTTTTT

v_gene: TRBV7-2
d_gene: -
abundance: -
j_gene: TRBJ2-7
CDR3aa: CASSLASQGFSYEQYF
CDR3nt: TGTGCCAGCAGCTTAGCGTCCCAAGGTTTTTCCTACGAGCAGTACTTC

v_gene: TRBV10-3
d_gene: TRBD1
abundance: -
j_gene: TRBJ1-2
CDR3aa: CAISPDDRDDGGYTF
CDR3nt: TGTGCCATCAGTCCCGACGACAGGGATGACGGTGGCTACACCTTC

v_gene: TRBV6-1
d_gene: -
abundance: -
j_gene: TRBJ2-6
CDR3aa: CASSPGSGANVLTF
CDR3nt: TGTGCCAGCAGTCCCGGTTCTGGGGCCAACGTCCTGACTTTC

v_gene: TRBV7-3
d_gene: TRBD2
abundance: -
j_gene: TRBJ2-5
CDR3aa: CASSPGVAGQETQYF
CDR3nt: TGTGCCAGCAGCCCCGGGGTAGCGGGTCAAGAGACCCAGTACTTC

v_gene: TRBV6-1
d_gene: -
abundance: -
j_gene: TRBJ1-1
CDR3aa: CASVRGGEAFF
CDR3nt: TGTGCCAGCGTCCGGGGGGGCGAAGCTTTCTTT

v_gene: TRBV19
d_gene: -
abundance: -
j_gene: TRBJ1-1
CDR3aa: CASTFGGGRLF
CDR3nt: TGTGCCAGTACCTTCGGTGGGGGGCGGCTCTTT

v_gene: TRBV10-2
d_gene: -
abundance: once
j_gene: TRBJ2-6
CDR3aa: CASTQRGNLLSSGANVLTF
CDR3nt: TGCGCCAGCACCCAGAGGGGGAATCTTCTTAGCTCTGGGGCCAACGTCCTGACTTTC

v_gene: TRBV27
d_gene: -
abundance: -
j_gene: TRBJ2-7
CDR3aa: CASRPASGTFSYEQYF
CDR3nt: TGTGCCAGCAGGCCCGCCTCCGGGACATTCTCCTACGAGCAGTACTTC

v_gene: TRBV14
d_gene: TRBD1
abundance: few
j_gene: TRBJ1-1
CDR3aa: CASSQLPGQGPDTEAFF
CDR3nt: TGTGCCAGCAGCCAATTACCGGGACAGGGGCCGGACACTGAAGCTTTCTTT

v_gene: TRBV4-1
d_gene: TRBD2
abundance: once
j_gene: TRBJ2-7
CDR3aa: CASSQGTGGDYEQYF
CDR3nt: TGCGCCAGCAGCCAAGGGACGGGGGGGGACTACGAGCAGTACTTC

v_gene: TRBV11-2
d_gene: -
abundance: -
j_gene: TRBJ1-4
CDR3aa: CASSLRQLTNEKLFF
CDR3nt: TGTGCCAGCAGCTTAAGGCAGTTAACTAATGAAAAACTGTTTTTT

v_gene: TRBV5-1
d_gene: TRBD1
abundance: -
j_gene: TRBJ2-7
CDR3aa: CASSEDRISSYEQYF
CDR3nt: TGCGCCAGCAGCGAGGACAGGATAAGCTCCTACGAGCAGTACTTC

v_gene: TRBV30
d_gene: TRBD1
abundance: -
j_gene: TRBJ1-6
CDR3aa: CAWSGQGQNSPLHF
CDR3nt: TGTGCCTGGAGTGGACAGGGGCAGAATTCACCCCTCCACTTT

v_gene: TRBV30
d_gene: TRBD2
abundance: -
j_gene: TRBJ2-1
CDR3aa: CAWSRLAEEQFF
CDR3nt: TGTGCCTGGAGTCGACTAGCAGAGGAGCAGTTCTTC

v_gene: TRBV6-6
d_gene: TRBD1
abundance: -
j_gene: TRBJ1-1
CDR3aa: CASSGPDRGGTEAFF
CDR3nt: TGTGCCAGCAGCGGACCGGACAGGGGTGGGACTGAAGCTTTCTTT

v_gene: TRBV9
d_gene: -
abundance: -
j_gene: TRBJ1-4
CDR3aa: CASSGLRGEGTNEKLFF
CDR3nt: TGTGCCAGCAGCGGCCTAAGGGGCGAAGGGACTAATGAAAAACTGTTTTTT

v_gene: TRBV7-9
d_gene: -
abundance: -
j_gene: TRBJ2-5
CDR3aa: CASSPGTGDTYF
CDR3nt: TGTGCCAGCAGCCCAGGGACGGGGGACACCTACTTC

v_gene: TRBV5-1
d_gene: -
abundance: -
j_gene: TRBJ1-4
CDR3aa: CASSSQGITNEKLFF
CDR3nt: TGCGCCAGCAGCTCCCAAGGAATAACTAATGAAAAACTGTTTTTT

v_gene: TRBV5-1
d_gene: TRBD1
abundance: -
j_gene: TRBJ1-6
CDR3aa: CASSLDGQGANNSPLHF
CDR3nt: TGCGCCAGCAGCTTGGACGGACAGGGGGCGAATAATTCACCCCTCCACTTT

v_gene: TRBV7-9
d_gene: -
abundance: once
j_gene: TRBJ2-5
CDR3aa: CASSPKQDWGETQYF
CDR3nt: TGTGCCAGCAGCCCCAAGCAGGATTGGGGAGAGACCCAGTACTTC

v_gene: TRBV6-1
d_gene: -
abundance: -
j_gene: TRBJ1-2
CDR3aa: CASSEPARWGGYTF
CDR3nt: TGTGCCAGCAGTGAGCCGGCCAGGTGGGGTGGCTACACCTTC

v_gene: TRBV4-2
d_gene: TRBD2
abundance: -
j_gene: TRBJ2-1
CDR3aa: CASSQDAAGVSNEQFF
CDR3nt: TGTGCCAGCAGCCAAGATGCGGCGGGAGTGTCAAATGAGCAGTTCTTC

v_gene: TRBV19
d_gene: -
abundance: -
j_gene: TRBJ1-5
CDR3aa: CASSTAKAGQPQHF
CDR3nt: TGTGCCAGTAGTACGGCAAAGGCAGGTCAGCCCCAGCATTTT

v_gene: TRBV5-8
d_gene: -
abundance: -
j_gene: TRBJ2-7
CDR3aa: CASSRGPGVYEQYF
CDR3nt: TGTGCCAGCAGCCGCGGACCAGGGGTCTACGAGCAGTACTTC

v_gene: TRBV6-6
d_gene: -
abundance: once
j_gene: TRBJ1-6
CDR3aa: CASSYDSRSNSPLHF
CDR3nt: TGTGCCAGCAGTTATGATTCCCGTTCTAATTCACCCCTCCACTTT